The clone carrying this T cell receptor (beta chain) was observed once. Profiling relied on immunoSEQ multiplex PCR, and the TCRdb table lists in-frame clones only, not all of them. The sample holds about 300,000 clones; 85% are singletons and the top ten take approximately 1.9%. Enrolled through a virtual design, the participants were between 18 and 89 years of age and came from roughly 22 US areas. It was within 2 weeks before study entry that exposed participants met a COVID-19 case. This specimen comes from a study of blood T cell repertoires in COVID-19. Overall study: Acute and convalescent COVID-19 specimens originated in the United States, Italy and Spain.

Germline assignment: CDR1 SGHAT and CDR2 FQNNGV. J gave up 0 bases and V 8 bases, and 10 bases lay outside the gene matches. CDR3 length: 18 amino acids. V gene TRBV11-2 combines with J gene TRBJ2-3; 14 bases align to TRBD2. The sequence was obtained from a woman aged 30 to 39 who had been exposed to COVID-19. Sequences were obtained from PBMCs or T cells enriched from blood (not recorded which). In DNA form, the CDR3 reads TGTGCCAGCGGGGGACTAGCGGGGGCTTTAAGTAGCACAGATACGCAGTATTTT. This sequence encodes CASGGLAGALSSTDTQYF.